The rows below give T cell receptor beta chains drawn from one sample of a study of blood T cell repertoires in COVID-19. The repertoire was sequenced with immunoSEQ multiplex PCR; TCRdb's copy has only in-frame clones and lacks some. The table has 310,000 or so clones, approximately 86% seen once. Sequencing used PBMCs or T cells enriched from blood (not recorded which). These receptors were obtained from a woman in her late teens or twenties who had recovered from COVID-19. The CDR3 runs from the conserved cysteine through the conserved F or W. D genes are given only for firm matches. Expanded clones get a size class; other rows say once, few or many, or leave the size out.

.	TRBV6-5	.	TRBJ1-2	TGTGCCAGCAGTTACTCGATCGGGGGGATTAATGGCTACACCTTC	CASSYSIGGINGYTF
.	TRBV10-3	.	TRBJ1-2	TGTGCCATCAGTGAGAGCAGGGGCGGCGGCTACACCTTC	CAISESRGGGYTF
.	TRBV5-5	.	TRBJ1-1	TGTGCCAGCAGCTACCGGAGCAATAAAGCGAACACTGAAGCTTTCTTT	CASSYRSNKANTEAFF
.	TRBV6-1	.	TRBJ2-7	TGTGCCAGCAGTGAAGCGCTCGGGCGGGTCTCCTACGAGCAGTACTTC	CASSEALGRVSYEQYF
.	TRBV5-1	.	TRBJ1-1	TGCGCCAGCAGCTTTAGAGGGGAGGGGAACACTGAAGCTTTCTTT	CASSFRGEGNTEAFF
.	TRBV6-5	.	TRBJ1-1	TGTGCCAGCAGTTACTCGTTCCGGGGATATGAAGCTTTCTTT	CASSYSFRGYEAFF
TRBD1	TRBV5-1	.	TRBJ1-4	TGCGCCAGCAGCTTACAGGGGGCGCTGGGCGAAAAACTGTTTTTT	CASSLQGALGEKLFF
TRBD1	TRBV28	.	TRBJ1-2	TGTGCCAGCAGTTTGACAGGGGCTTTCTCTGGCTACACCTTC	CASSLTGAFSGYTF
.	TRBV6-2/TRBV6-3	.	TRBJ2-1	TGTGCCAGCAGCAATAGCAGGGCTACGCAGTTCTTC	CASSNSRATQFF
.	TRBV3-1/TRBV3-2	once	TRBJ2-3	TGTGCCAGCAGCCACATACAGACCCTTAGCACAGATACGCAGTATTTT	CASSHIQTLSTDTQYF
TRBD1	TRBV19	.	TRBJ1-5	TGTGCCAGTAGTACCGGGACAGACAATCAGCCCCAGCATTTT	CASSTGTDNQPQHF
TRBD2	TRBV7-6	.	TRBJ2-5	TGTGCCAGCAGCTTACCTAGCACCGGGACTAGCGTTTCTGAGACCCAGTACTTC	CASSLPSTGTSVSETQYF
TRBD1	TRBV6-5	.	TRBJ1-6	TGTGCCAGCAGTTCCACGGACAGGGGTAATTCACCCCTCCACTTT	CASSSTDRGNSPLHF
.	TRBV28	.	TRBJ1-1	TGTGCCAGCAGTTTACTGGGGGGACGGAACACTGAAGCTTTCTTT	CASSLLGGRNTEAFF
TRBD1	TRBV4-3	.	TRBJ2-3	TGCGCCAGCAGCCAAGGCCCGGGACAGGGAATGAGAAATACGCAGTATTTT	CASSQGPGQGMRNTQYF
TRBD2	TRBV6-2/TRBV6-3	.	TRBJ2-7	TGTGCCAGCAGTTACTCTAGCGGGAGGGCACGCTACGAGCAGTACTTC	CASSYSSGRARYEQYF
.	TRBV3-1/TRBV3-2	.	TRBJ1-1	TGTGCCAGCAGTCGAGGGGGACCGAACACTGAAGCTTTCTTT	CASSRGGPNTEAFF
TRBD1	TRBV4-1	.	TRBJ1-2	TGCGCCAGCAGCCAAGGGACAGGGGGTAATGGCTATGGCTACACCTTC	CASSQGTGGNGYGYTF
.	TRBV12-3/TRBV12-4	.	TRBJ1-2	TGTGCCAGCAGTCCCAGGGGACGGTATGGCTACACCTTC	CASSPRGRYGYTF
TRBD1	TRBV18	.	TRBJ2-7	TGTGCCAGCTCCTCCGGGACAGCAACCTACGAGCAGTACTTC	CASSSGTATYEQYF
.	TRBV28	.	TRBJ1-2	TGTGCCAGCAGTTTATCTGCAGGGTCCCACTATGGCTACACCTTC	CASSLSAGSHYGYTF
.	TRBV7-9	.	TRBJ1-3	TGTGCCAGCAGCCGACTGGGGAGCTCTGGAAACACCATATATTTT	CASSRLGSSGNTIYF
TRBD1	TRBV19	.	TRBJ1-3	TGTGCCAGTAGACAGGGGCACTCTGGAAACACCATATATTTT	CASRQGHSGNTIYF
TRBD2	TRBV4-2	once	TRBJ2-2	TGTGCCAGCAGCCAAGCAGCGGGGGGTAACACCGGGGAGCTGTTTTTT	CASSQAAGGNTGELFF
.	TRBV9	.	TRBJ1-1	TGTGCCAGCAGCGTAGACGCAGGGACTGAAGCTTTCTTT	CASSVDAGTEAFF
.	TRBV27	.	TRBJ2-7	TGTGCCAGCAGTTTGGGACTGGAATTCTCCTACGAGCAGTACTTC	CASSLGLEFSYEQYF
.	TRBV4-3	.	TRBJ1-6	TGCGCCAGCAGCCAAGATGAGAAGACACCCCTCCACTTT	CASSQDEKTPLHF
TRBD2	TRBV7-2	.	TRBJ2-7	TGTGCCAGCAGCCGGAGCGGGACTAGCTCCTACGAGCAGTACTTC	CASSRSGTSSYEQYF
TRBD1	TRBV9	few	TRBJ1-2	TGTGCCAGCAGCGCCCGAAGGACAGGGAAGGTTGGGGGCTACACCTTC	CASSARRTGKVGGYTF
TRBD2	TRBV7-2	once	TRBJ2-5	TGTGCCAGCAGCTTCGGTGTTAGCGGGAGCCAAGAGACCCAGTACTTC	CASSFGVSGSQETQYF
.	TRBV7-2	.	TRBJ1-1	TGTGCCAGCAGTCCAGGGTACACTGAAGCTTTCTTT	CASSPGYTEAFF
TRBD1	TRBV18	.	TRBJ2-7	TGTGCCAGCTCACATCAAGGACAGGGGATCGACGAGCAGTACTTC	CASSHQGQGIDEQYF
TRBD1	TRBV5-1	.	TRBJ1-4	TGCGCCAGTATGAGGGGGCTAAATGAAAAACTGTTTTTT	CASMRGLNEKLFF
.	TRBV6-5	once	TRBJ1-1	TGTGCCAGCAGTTACTCGCAGGGTCTTAACACTGAAGCTTTCTTT	CASSYSQGLNTEAFF
.	TRBV15	few	TRBJ1-6	TGTGCCACCAGCAGAGAGGCGGATAATTCACCCCTCCACTTT	CATSREADNSPLHF
.	TRBV18	.	TRBJ1-2	TGTGCCAGCTCACCAGAGGAACAGGGAATCCCAACTCCCAACTATGGCTACACCTTC	CASSPEEQGIPTPNYGYTF
.	TRBV11-2	.	TRBJ1-3	TGTGCCAGCAGCTTAGTAGCAGGGCGCGGAAACACCATATATTTT	CASSLVAGRGNTIYF
.	TRBV4-3	few	TRBJ1-2	TGCGCCAGCAGCCGGCACAGGACGGAGTTCTATGGCTACACCTTC	CASSRHRTEFYGYTF
.	TRBV7-2	.	TRBJ2-1	TGTGCCAGCAGCTTAATGGGGGGAAGTGAGCAGTTCTTC	CASSLMGGSEQFF
.	TRBV5-1	.	TRBJ1-4	TGCGCCAGCAGCTTGATCTTGAGTTCAGGGCCCCTAAGGGAAAAACTGTTTTTT	CASSLILSSGPLREKLFF
TRBD2	TRBV4-3	.	TRBJ2-1	TGCGCCAGCAGCCAAGACTCACTAGCGGGAGGGAACAATGAGCAGTTCTTC	CASSQDSLAGGNNEQFF
TRBD1	TRBV4-2	.	TRBJ1-1	TGTGCCAGCACCCCGACAGGGGAGACTGAAGCTTTCTTT	CASTPTGETEAFF
.	TRBV28	.	TRBJ1-2	TGTGCCAGCAGTCCTCAGGCCGGGATGTATGGCTACACCTTC	CASSPQAGMYGYTF
.	TRBV5-3	.	TRBJ2-3	TGTGCCAGAAGCTGGAGGGGCCCTTCCCTAGATACGCAGTATTTT	CARSWRGPSLDTQYF
TRBD1	TRBV19	.	TRBJ1-1	TGTGCCAGTAGTTCCACTATACAGGGGGATTACACTGAAGCTTTCTTT	CASSSTIQGDYTEAFF